This T cell receptor beta chain was profiled in a study of chronic HIV infection and antiretroviral therapy. In TCRdb, the 5' RACE reads were re-called with MiXCR into one record per CDR3 protein. Here the sample spans 40,000 to 50,000 distinct CDR3 sequences, about a fifth being singletons. CDR3 length: 13 amino acids. Trimming stripped 7 bases from V and 0 bases from J, with 10 bases between. Germline V gene sequence: CDR1 SGDLS, CDR2 YYNGEE. The V and J genes are TRBV9 and TRBJ1-1; D uncertain. The sample was peripheral blood. The TCR comes from an adult who had HIV and had not received antiretroviral therapy, or was an uninfected healthy control (not recorded which). The CDR3 DNA follows: TGTGCCAGCTCCTACCGGCTGAACACTGAAGCTTTCTTT. Translation: CASSYRLNTEAFF. The entire variable domain, with the rest obtained from reference TRBV9 and TRBJ1-1, is as follows: DSGVTQTPKHLITATGQRVTLRCSPRSGDLSVYWYQQSLDQGLQFLIQYYNGEERAKGNILERFSAQQFPDLHSELNLSSLELGDSALYFCASSYRLNTEAFFGQGTRLTVV.